Shown below are 28 T cell receptor beta chains from a single sample sequenced in a study of T cell responses to AZD1222 COVID-19 vaccine. Assay used: immunoSEQ multiplex PCR; TCRdb lists only in-frame clones, some missing. The table shows 120,000 to 150,000 clones, with around 90% occurring only once. This material consisted of peripheral blood, taken on day 0 of AZD1222 vaccination. The source of these receptors is an adult in good health.

This chain connects TRBV7-9 to TRBJ2-2; 9 positions match TRBD1. Trimming took 6 bases from V and 4 from J; bases not matched to a gene: 12. The CDR3 extends over 17 amino acids. The germline V gene has CDR1 SEHNR and CDR2 FQNEAQ (reference sequence). The CDR3: CASSLPAGQGSTGELFF. The CDR3 bases are TGTGCCAGCAGTTTACCCGCGGGACAGGGCAGCACCGGGGAGCTGTTTTTT.

The chain carries TRBV28 and TRBJ2-3; possibly TRBD1 for D (6 bases). Germline assignment: CDR1 MDHEN and CDR2 SYDVKM. The CDR3 length is 16 residues. Trimming took 3 bases from V and 3 from J, leaving 16 bases between them. CDR3 sequence: CASSFHTGFATDTQYF. The DNA for the CDR3 is TGTGCCAGCAGTTTCCATACAGGGTTCGCGACAGATACGCAGTATTTT.

DNA for the CDR3: TGCGCCAGCAGCCAAGATCTGGGACTAGCGGGCAGACCCGAGCAGTTCTTC. Amino acids: CASSQDLGLAGRPEQFF. The gene calls are TRBV4-3 and TRBJ2-1; the match to TRBD2 covers 12 bases. Germline loops: CDR1 LGHNA, CDR2 YSLEER. The CDR3 consists of 17 residues. Trimming removed 0 bases from V and 10 bases from J; junction bases left unmatched: 10.

The V gene is TRBV3-1 (or the pseudogene TRBV3-2), the J gene TRBJ2-7; 9 bases map to TRBD1. Per the germline V gene, CDR1 is LGHDT and CDR2 is YNNKEL (reference sequence). The CDR3 is 16 residues long. The trim removed 3 bases at V and 2 bases at J, leaving 8 bases unmatched. The CDR3 loop reads CASSQGQGLETYEQYF. The CDR3 DNA follows: TGTGCCAGCAGCCAGGGACAGGGATTAGAAACCTACGAGCAGTACTTC.

This clone was recorded once. The gene calls are TRBV4-2 and TRBJ1-4; no clear D. There are 16 residues in the CDR3. Germline-derived CDR1 and CDR2 are LGHNA and YNFKEQ. Trimming cost V 4 bases and J 6 bases, with 18 bases left between them. DNA for the CDR3: TGTGCCAGCAGCCGAGGGTCGAGGCTCTTGGATGAAAAACTGTTTTTT. Translating it yields CASSRGSRLLDEKLFF.

The chain carries TRBV29-1 and TRBJ1-2, with D possibly TRBD1 on 6 matching bases. Trimming left V 5 bases short and J 4 bases short, with 17 bases between. The CDR3 is 14 residues long. The germline gives CDR1 SQVTM, CDR2 ANQGSEA. As DNA, the CDR3 is TGCAGCGTTACTCCCCAACAGGGTCCCTATGGCTACACCTTC. Protein product: CSVTPQQGPYGYTF.

The V gene is TRBV7-9, the J gene TRBJ1-5; perhaps TRBD1 as D (5 bases). V lost 5 bases and J lost 3, with 14 bases in between. The CDR3 totals 15 residues. In germline, CDR1 is SEHNR, CDR2 FQNEAQ (reference sequence). DNA for the CDR3: TGTGCCAGCAGCCTCCACGGGGCTATCAATCAGCCCCAGCATTTT. Amino acids: CASSLHGAINQPQHF.

The rearrangement joins TRBV5-1 to TRBJ2-3, with 11 nucleotides matching TRBD2. The V and J ends lost 3 bases and 2 bases, in that order; junction bases with no gene match: 5. CDR3 length: 16 residues. CDR1 and CDR2 (germline): SGHRS, YFSETQ. CDR3 in DNA: TGCGCCAGCAGCTCCGGGACTAGCGGACTCACAGATACGCAGTATTTT. It yields the protein CASSSGTSGLTDTQYF.

The chain carries TRBV9 and TRBJ1-2; D gene ambiguous. CDR3 length equals 15 residues. CDR1 is SGDLS, CDR2 YYNGEE, per germline. V lost 4 bases and J 3 bases, leaving 16 bases between the germline ends. CDR3 region: CASSLLSRMDYGYTF. The CDR3 coding sequence is TGTGCCAGCAGCCTTCTAAGCAGGATGGACTATGGCTACACCTTC.

This clone was seen a few times. The CDR3 protein is CASSSGADNEKLFF. CDR3 nucleotide sequence: TGTGCCAGCAGCTCGGGGGCAGATAATGAAAAACTGTTTTTT. The chain carries TRBV5-4 and TRBJ1-4; a possible D gene is TRBD1 (6 bases). Trimming shortened V by 3 bases and J by 4 bases, and 10 bases separated the two germline ends. CDR1 and CDR2 from the germline V gene are SGHNT and YYREEE (reference sequence). The CDR3 runs 14 residues.

The V gene is TRBV6-6, the J gene TRBJ2-2, with a possible D match to TRBD1 (6 bases). Trimming took 7 bases from V and 6 from J, leaving 21 bases between them. The germline gives CDR1 MNHNY, CDR2 SVGAGI (reference sequence). The CDR3 totals 16 residues. CDR3: CASNQPGHLRAGELFF. The CDR3 DNA sequence: TGTGCCAGCAACCAGCCGGGACACCTACGAGCCGGGGAGCTGTTTTTT.

This chain joins TRBV2 and TRBJ1-5; 8 bases match TRBD1. CDR1 is SNHLY and CDR2 is FYNNEI in the germline V gene. The V and J ends lost 8 bases and 3 bases, in that order; junction bases with no gene match: 9. The CDR3 is 15 residues long. Here the CDR3 reads CASGFDRGANQPQHF. The CDR3 DNA sequence: TGTGCCAGCGGTTTTGACAGGGGAGCCAATCAGCCCCAGCATTTT.

The rearrangement links TRBV4-1 to TRBJ2-1; D not resolved. The CDR3 totals 16 residues. Germline V CDR1 and CDR2: MGHRA, YSYEKL. With 1 base removed from V and 6 bases from J, the gap between germline ends came to 16 bases. Here the CDR3 reads CASSQVPPPTINEQFF. The CDR3 bases are TGCGCCAGCAGCCAAGTGCCCCCCCCCACGATCAATGAGCAGTTCTTC.

The V gene is TRBV11-2, the J gene TRBJ2-7; no clear D. The V end was cut by 3 bases, the J end by 3 bases, with 12 bases between. The germline gives CDR1 SGHAT, CDR2 FQNNGV. The CDR3 extends over 14 amino acids. The chain's CDR3 is CASSLRQFGYEQYF. The DNA of the CDR3 is TGTGCCAGCAGCTTGAGGCAGTTCGGCTACGAGCAGTACTTC.

The chain links TRBV29-1 to TRBJ1-1; D remains unclear. Germline V lookup: CDR1 SQVTM, CDR2 ANQGSEA. Trimming removed 7 bases from V and 1 base from J, with 10 bases in between. The CDR3 is made up of 12 amino acids. CDR3 nucleotide sequence: TGCAGCGGCGGTCAAGGGAACACTGAAGCTTTCTTT. This translates into CSGGQGNTEAFF.

The rearrangement uses TRBV4-2 and TRBJ1-2; D gene unclear. CDR1 LGHNA and CDR2 YNFKEQ come from the germline V gene. V shed 0 bases and J shed 2 bases, with 7 bases lying between them. The length of the CDR3 is 14 residues. CDR3 sequence: CASSQDPLNYGYTF. The CDR3 bases are TGTGCCAGCAGCCAAGACCCACTGAACTATGGCTACACCTTC.

The chain carries TRBV5-1 and TRBJ2-5, with 10 bases matching TRBD1. CDR3 length: 16 amino acids. The V gene's germline CDR1 is SGHRS and CDR2 YFSETQ. The V segment lost 1 base and the J segment 3 bases; nucleotides outside the gene matches: 6. The CDR3 loop reads CASSLFLGTGEETQYF. For the CDR3, the DNA is TGCGCCAGCAGCTTGTTTCTCGGGACAGGGGAAGAGACCCAGTACTTC. The full variable domain, its missing parts supplied by reference TRBV5-1 and TRBJ2-5, is KAGVTQTPRYLIKTRGQQVTLSCSPISGHRSVSWYQQTPGQGLQFLFEYFSETQRNKGNFPGRFSGRQFSNSRSEMNVSTLELGDSALYLCASSLFLGTGEETQYFGPGTRLLVL.

The chain couples TRBV5-1 to TRBJ2-3; maybe TRBD1 (5 bases). CDR3 length: 14 amino acids. The germline V gene encodes CDR1 SGHRS and CDR2 YFSETQ. The V and J ends lost 0 bases and 4 bases respectively, with 9 bases between them. The CDR3 DNA follows: TGCGCCAGCAGCTTGGGGGGCACTTCAGATACGCAGTATTTT. This translates into CASSLGGTSDTQYF.

This chain uses TRBV6-5 with TRBJ1-1; D gene uncertain. Germline CDR1 reads MNHEY; CDR2 reads SVGAGI. The V and J ends lost 6 bases and 3 bases respectively, with 11 bases between them. The CDR3 runs to 13 residues. For the CDR3, the DNA is TGTGCCAGCAGAGGTGGATGGGACACTGAAGCTTTCTTT. Protein sequence: CASRGGWDTEAFF.

The chain has TRBV5-1 and TRBJ2-1, with 10 bases matching TRBD2. The CDR3 is 17 amino acids. The V gene's germline CDR1 is SGHRS and CDR2 YFSETQ. V was pared by 1 base and J by 6 bases, with 10 bases of the junction left unmatched. The CDR3 loop is CASSLSSGSRPGNEQFF. CDR3 DNA sequence: TGCGCCAGCAGCTTGTCTAGCGGGAGCCGTCCTGGCAATGAGCAGTTCTTC. Together with reference TRBV5-1 and TRBJ2-1, the CDR3 gives the full variable domain: KAGVTQTPRYLIKTRGQQVTLSCSPISGHRSVSWYQQTPGQGLQFLFEYFSETQRNKGNFPGRFSGRQFSNSRSEMNVSTLELGDSALYLCASSLSSGSRPGNEQFFGPGTRLTVL.

The gene calls are TRBV7-9 and TRBJ2-7; D is uncertain. Between the trimmed V and J ends, which lost 8 bases and 3 bases, there was a span of 8 bases. The CDR3 is 11 residues long. The germline V gene has CDR1 SEHNR and CDR2 FQNEAQ (reference sequence). The CDR3 DNA sequence: TGTGCCAGCGAAGCTGACTACGAGCAGTACTTC. This encodes CASEADYEQYF.

This clone was picked up many times. The chain links TRBV5-3 to TRBJ2-7; D not resolved. TRBV5-3 is flagged as an ORF with uncertain function. This CDR3 spans 9 amino acids. V gave up 6 bases and J gave up 7 bases, with 5 bases separating them. In DNA form, the CDR3 reads TGTGCCAGAACGAGAGAGCAGTACTTC. Translation: CARTREQYF.

This clone turned up a few times. This sequence joins TRBV19 and TRBJ2-2; maybe TRBD2 (5 bases). The germline V gene encodes CDR1 LNHDA and CDR2 SQIVND (reference sequence). This CDR3 has 14 amino acids. V dropped 3 bases and J dropped 6 bases, with 11 bases sitting between them. The CDR3 DNA follows: TGTGCCAGTAGTATGTCGTCCGGGGCCGGGGAGCTGTTTTTT. Its translation is CASSMSSGAGELFF. The entire variable domain, with the rest obtained from reference TRBV19 and TRBJ2-2, is as follows: DGGITQSPKYLFRKEGQNVTLSCEQNLNHDAMYWYRQDPGQGLRLIYYSQIVNDFQKGDIAEGYSVSREKKESFPLTVTSAQKNPTAFYLCASSMSSGAGELFFGEGSRLTVL.

The chain has TRBV7-9 and TRBJ1-1; 7 bases match TRBD1. CDR3 size: 17 residues. Germline V CDR1 and CDR2: SEHNR, FQNEAQ (reference sequence). V dropped 1 base and J dropped 5; count of bases not matched to a gene: 13. The CDR3 region has the DNA TGTGCCAGCAGCTTAGTTGGTCCAGGGGGAGGATGGACTGAAGCTTTCTTT. Translation: CASSLVGPGGGWTEAFF.

The V call is TRBV9, the J call TRBJ1-6, with no clear D. The germline gives CDR1 SGDLS, CDR2 YYNGEE. The CDR3 is made up of 14 amino acids. V was shortened by 0 bases and J by 5 bases, with 6 bases between the two germline ends. The CDR3, as DNA: TGTGCCAGCAGCGTAGGGGTGGATAATTCACCCCTCCACTTT. It yields the protein CASSVGVDNSPLHF. The whole variable domain, remainder taken from reference TRBV9 and TRBJ1-6, is DSGVTQTPKHLITATGQRVTLRCSPRSGDLSVYWYQQSLDQGLQFLIQYYNGEERAKGNILERFSAQQFPDLHSELNLSSLELGDSALYFCASSVGVDNSPLHFGNGTRLTVT.

This clone came up a few times. V usage is TRBV4-3 and J usage is TRBJ1-6; D is ambiguous. This CDR3 comprises 16 residues. In germline, CDR1 is LGHNA, CDR2 YSLEER. Trimming shortened V by 4 bases and J by 0 bases, and 10 bases separated the two germline ends. The CDR3 DNA sequence: TGCGCCAGCAGCCCCCAGCTAAACTCCTATAATTCACCCCTCCACTTT. This sequence encodes CASSPQLNSYNSPLHF.

Only one count was recorded for this clone. This CDR3 is CASSDRPNSPLHF. For the CDR3, the DNA is TGTGCCAGCTCGGACAGGCCTAATTCACCCCTCCACTTT. The rearrangement joins TRBV28 to TRBJ1-6; TRBD1 agrees at 7 bases. CDR3 length: 13 amino acids. V lost 8 bases and J lost 6; bases outside the gene matches: 4. Germline V lookup: CDR1 MDHEN, CDR2 SYDVKM.

The chain has TRBV16 and TRBJ1-3, with D unclear. The CDR3 has 14 residues. V was clipped by 2 bases and J by 7 bases, with 12 bases between them. Per the germline V gene, CDR1 is KGHSY and CDR2 is FQNENV. The CDR3 DNA sequence: TGTGCCAGCAGCCAAATGGGTTCTAGGAACACCATATATTTT. It is translated as CASSQMGSRNTIYF.